This is a list of T cell receptor beta chains from one sample in a study of blood T cell repertoires in COVID-19. The table came from immunoSEQ multiplex PCR; TCRdb's copy has only in-frame clones and leaves some out. There are 300,000 to 400,000 clones in the sample; approximately 87% occur only once, and 2.9% lies in the top ten. The sequencing input was peripheral blood. These receptors were collected from a woman in her thirties with COVID-19, enrolled during active disease. Each CDR3 is given with its conserved first and last residue. The D gene is left open where the match is weak. Part of the rows lack a size; the others show once, few, many or a class for expanded clones.

TRBJ1-2 | - | TRBV11-2 | - | CASSLGRQEIPYGYTF | TGTGCCAGCAGCTTAGGCCGACAGGAAATACCCTATGGCTACACCTTC
TRBJ1-1 | - | TRBV9 | - | CASSVFGVTTEAFF | TGTGCCAGCAGCGTTTTCGGGGTTACCACTGAAGCTTTCTTT
TRBJ2-2 | - | TRBV10-1 | - | CASSDPAVRPGELFF | TGCGCCAGCAGTGACCCAGCGGTTCGACCCGGGGAGCTGTTTTTT
TRBJ1-1 | - | TRBV15 | - | CATSRDRGKAFF | TGTGCCACCAGCAGAGATCGAGGGAAAGCTTTCTTT
TRBJ1-5 | TRBD1 | TRBV27 | - | CASSFSGTGGLSNQPQHF | TGTGCCAGCAGTTTTTCCGGGACAGGGGGCCTAAGCAATCAGCCCCAGCATTTT
TRBJ1-4 | TRBD1 | TRBV24-1 | - | CATSDSRQGRGEKLFF | TGTGCCACCAGTGATTCCCGACAGGGGAGGGGTGAAAAACTGTTTTTT
TRBJ2-7 | - | TRBV6-1 | - | CASSEAKWCGTVVCEQYF | TGTGCCAGCAGTGAAGCGAAATGGTGCGGGACGGTGGTATGCGAGCAGTACTTC
TRBJ1-5 | - | TRBV6-5 | - | CASSSTGSNQPQHF | TGTGCCAGCAGTTCCACAGGCAGCAATCAGCCCCAGCATTTT
TRBJ1-2 | TRBD1 | TRBV6-5 | - | CASAQGANYGYTF | TGTGCCAGCGCACAGGGGGCGAACTATGGCTACACCTTC
TRBJ2-1 | TRBD2 | TRBV19 | - | CASSMLDIRLASYNEQFF | TGTGCCAGTAGTATGCTCGATATTCGACTAGCATCATACAATGAGCAGTTCTTC
TRBJ2-7 | - | TRBV12-3/TRBV12-4 | - | CASTLGLVREQYF | TGTGCCAGCACCTTAGGCCTAGTTCGCGAGCAGTACTTC
TRBJ1-1 | TRBD1 | TRBV6-1 | - | CASSERTGGAFF | TGTGCCAGCAGTGAAAGGACAGGGGGAGCTTTCTTT
TRBJ1-5 | - | TRBV2 | - | CASSHSGYSNQPQHF | TGTGCCAGCAGTCACAGCGGATATAGCAATCAGCCCCAGCATTTT
TRBJ1-2 | TRBD1 | TRBV6-5 | once | CASSYRDRGNYGYTF | TGTGCCAGCAGTTACCGGGACAGAGGGAACTATGGCTACACCTTC
TRBJ1-5 | TRBD1 | TRBV27 | - | CASRSQGANQPQHF | TGTGCCAGCAGGAGTCAGGGGGCGAACCAGCCCCAGCATTTT
TRBJ2-7 | - | TRBV18 | - | CASSANYEQYF | TGTGCCAGCTCAGCTAACTACGAGCAGTACTTC